This paragraph covers one TCR beta chain sequence. This entry is derived from a study of control samples from healthy donors and cancer patients. CDR1 and CDR2 (germline): SGHVS, FQNEAQ. There are 14 residues in the CDR3. Trimming shortened V by 4 bases and J by 2 bases, and 10 bases separated the two germline ends. Sequencing used immunoSEQ multiplex PCR; TCRdb keeps in-frame clones, though not all of them. The data hold 70,000 to 100,000 clones, with roughly 91% observed a single time. The TCR was taken from a man aged 45-65 years in good health. The chain uses TRBV7-8 and TRBJ2-3, with a weak D call TRBD1 (6 bases). The sample comprised blood. CDR3 sequence reads: CASSYGQSTDTQYF. The CDR3 DNA follows: TGTGCCAGCAGCTACGGACAGTCCACAGATACGCAGTATTTT.